The rows below give T cell receptor beta chains drawn from one sample of a study of vaccination and CD4 T cells after COVID-19. No antigens are known for them. One entry per CDR3 protein results from TCRdb running MiXCR on the PCR reads. The sample shows approximately 16,000 distinct CDR3 sequences, about a fifth of them seen only once. The sample in question was CD4+ T cells from blood, cultured in vitro, obtained before SARS-CoV-2 vaccination. All receptors derive from a human donor who received a COVID-19 vaccine. The CDR3 runs from the conserved cysteine through the conserved F or W. Each record gives: clone size, J gene, D gene, V gene, CDR3 protein, CDR3 DNA. D genes are given only for firm matches. Only part of the rows carry a size: once, few, many, or a class if the clone is expanded.

.,TRBJ1-6,TRBD1,TRBV20-1,CSADRVEHSPLHF,TGCAGTGCCGACAGGGTCGAGCATTCACCCCTCCACTTT
.,TRBJ2-3,TRBD2,TRBV30,CAWSVGGSGGPDTQYF,TGTGCCTGGAGTGTAGGGGGTAGCGGGGGTCCGGATACGCAGTATTTT
.,TRBJ2-3,.,TRBV6-5,CASSYRGNTDTQYF,TGTGCCAGCAGTTACAGGGGGAACACAGATACGCAGTATTTT
few,TRBJ1-1,.,TRBV2,CASERNLGNTEAFF,TGTGCCAGCGAGAGGAATTTGGGGAACACTGAAGCTTTCTTT
.,TRBJ2-3,TRBD2,TRBV12-3/TRBV12-4,CASRLAADTQYF,TGTGCCAGCCGACTAGCTGCAGATACGCAGTATTTT
.,TRBJ2-3,.,TRBV5-1,CASSLSARTDTQYF,TGCGCCAGCAGCTTAAGCGCCCGCACAGATACGCAGTATTTT
.,TRBJ2-7,TRBD1,TRBV6-1,CASRGQGSYEQYF,TGTGCCAGCAGGGGACAGGGTTCCTACGAGCAGTACTTC
medium-sized,TRBJ2-3,.,TRBV11-3,CASSFRGGARTDTQYF,TGTGCCAGCAGCTTTAGAGGGGGTGCGCGCACAGATACGCAGTATTTT
.,TRBJ1-2,TRBD1,TRBV5-1,CASSFKQGLGYTF,TGCGCCAGCAGCTTTAAACAGGGGTTAGGCTACACCTTC
.,TRBJ2-3,TRBD2,TRBV12-3/TRBV12-4,CASGGGPEDTQYF,TGTGCCTCCGGGGGAGGGCCCGAAGATACGCAGTATTTT
medium-sized,TRBJ2-5,.,TRBV6-5,CASSWIDEGETQYF,TGTGCCAGCAGTTGGATAGACGAGGGGGAGACCCAGTACTTC
few,TRBJ1-6,TRBD1,TRBV5-1,CASSARGNSPLHF,TGCGCCAGCAGCGCCAGGGGGAATTCACCCCTCCACTTT
.,TRBJ2-5,.,TRBV20-1,CSARSGTQETQYF,TGCAGTGCAAGGAGCGGGACACAAGAGACCCAGTACTTC
.,TRBJ2-7,.,TRBV20-1,CSARDTRGATYEQYF,TGCAGTGCTAGAGATACGCGGGGTGCCACCTACGAGCAGTACTTC
few,TRBJ1-2,.,TRBV20-1,CSALDSGEGYGYTF,TGCAGTGCTCTAGACTCAGGGGAGGGGTATGGCTACACCTTC
few,TRBJ1-2,TRBD1,TRBV19,CASTYSMTGRIGYTF,TGTGCCAGTACCTACTCAATGACAGGGAGAATCGGCTACACCTTC
.,TRBJ2-3,TRBD2,TRBV2,CASSDLGGGGTDTQYF,TGTGCCAGCAGTGATCTAGGCGGGGGGGGCACAGATACGCAGTATTTT
few,TRBJ1-2,.,TRBV6-1,CASGQTENYGYTF,TGTGCCAGCGGACAGACAGAAAACTATGGCTACACCTTC